What follows describes a single T cell receptor (beta chain). This clone's antigen is unknown. Base qualities are not provided; no much larger clone lies one nucleotide away. Receptor amplification or capture employed the immunoSEQ multiplex PCR assay. For TCR sequencing, RNA was extracted from every sample and reverse transcribed into cDNA to serve as template. SuperScript III was used to make first-strand cDNA, primed with a 2:1 mix of oligo-dT and random hexamers. Amplification bias was assessed with a synthetic immune receptor repertoire, and residual bias was removed computationally. The authors' analysis ran thus. Raw reads were preprocessed for error removal, and CDR3 was defined according to IMGT conventions as running from the conserved cysteine to phenylalanine. Clonality was calculated as 1 minus Shannon entropy normalized by log2 of the number of productive unique TCRs. CD4 or CD8 identity of scalp clones was inferred by cross-referencing scalp TCRbeta sequences with sorted blood CD4 and CD8 repertoires. The source is immuneACCESS, and TCRdb retained only in-frame sequences with V and J called. Part of the clones is not carried over; for the studies checked, unresolved V genes explain less than half of this, and the remainder is unexplained. That table gives V, J and clone size, and the DNA gave D and trimming. The sample contains 200,000 to 250,000 clones, around 66% of them found a single time. The ten biggest clones cover around 3.9% of the sample.

There are 14 amino acids in the CDR3, from cysteine to phenylalanine inclusive. Solely the CDR3 DNA is kept, with 42 bases framed from the first base. V sheds 5 bases and J sheds 0 bases, leaving 9 bases between their ends. Sequences LGHNA (CDR1) and YSLEER (CDR2) are obtained from the germline V gene. The data stem from a study of CD8+ T cells in alopecia areata (dated by TCRdb to 2017 to 2018). General notes on the study: The treated patients, all with moderate-to-severe alopecia areata, were enrolled in an open-label pilot trial of oral tofacitinib given at 5 to 10 mg twice daily. Tofacitinib was given for 6 to 18 months, followed by 6 months of follow-up off drug to assess delayed response and recurrence. For the treated patients, the SALT score, which quantifies what percentage of scalp surface area is affected, served as the measure of disease severity. To study T cell clonal expansion in alopecia areata, the researchers applied high-throughput TCRbeta sequencing to both the C3H/HeJ mouse model and human patients. On the human side, TCRbeta sequencing was run on scalp tissue and on sorted CD4+ and CD8+ peripheral blood T cells from healthy controls and from alopecia areata patients with either patchy or totalis/universalis disease. Biopsies were taken from tofacitinib-treated patients at baseline and at 4 and 24 weeks of treatment, and a later scalp biopsy was taken in several of the tofacitinib-treated patients. Clonality in the scalp was compared among normal scalp (n=4), patchy alopecia areata scalp (n=8), and alopecia totalis/universalis scalp (n=8). RNA was obtained with the PAXgene miRNA kit for fixed scalp, the miRNeasy kit for PBMCs, and the RNeasy kit for mouse skin. immunoSEQ multiplex PCR using 35 Vbeta forward primers and 13 Jbeta reverse primers was used to amplify TCRbeta CDR3 regions. What the work shows at the level of the full study, not this receptor alone: Compared with mice, TCR sequences shared between patients were less clear, possibly partly because of HLA diversity across the patient population. Tofacitinib significantly lowered scalp clonality and the number of expanded CD8+ clones among the top 100 scalp clones. Higher clonality and more expanded CD8+ clones were observed in lesional scalp than in normal scalp, particularly in alopecia totalis/universalis, a finding suggestive of antigenic drive. Many expanded lesional clones persisted in scalp and blood during tofacitinib treatment, which may partly explain relapse after stopping treatment. The treated cohort was small, with a single nonresponder, so links between baseline CD8+ expansion and response need larger studies. Unlike mouse skin, where gammadelta T cells dominate, normal human skin contains resident alphabeta T cells that get sequenced too, which complicates analysis of the scalp TCR repertoire.

Interpreted using the paper, the time point label stands for: more than 3 weeks on oral tofacitinib. The treatment or condition label, as the study defines it: oral pan-JAK inhibitor, 5-10 mg twice daily. Lesional scalp punch biopsies and peripheral blood were obtained from alopecia areata patients. After PBMCs were isolated by density centrifugation and stained for CD3, CD4 and CD8, a FACSAria was used to sort CD4+ and CD8+ T cells. The specimen was CD4+ T cells sorted from blood, collected at week 4, from a patient treated with tofacitinib. The V and J segments used are TRBV4-3 and TRBJ2-3; confidence is insufficient to name the D gene. The clonotype was recovered from a human donor with alopecia areata. The bases read TGCGCCAGCAGCTCCAGGATCAGCACAGATACGCAGTATTTT. This yields the protein CASSSRISTDTQYF.